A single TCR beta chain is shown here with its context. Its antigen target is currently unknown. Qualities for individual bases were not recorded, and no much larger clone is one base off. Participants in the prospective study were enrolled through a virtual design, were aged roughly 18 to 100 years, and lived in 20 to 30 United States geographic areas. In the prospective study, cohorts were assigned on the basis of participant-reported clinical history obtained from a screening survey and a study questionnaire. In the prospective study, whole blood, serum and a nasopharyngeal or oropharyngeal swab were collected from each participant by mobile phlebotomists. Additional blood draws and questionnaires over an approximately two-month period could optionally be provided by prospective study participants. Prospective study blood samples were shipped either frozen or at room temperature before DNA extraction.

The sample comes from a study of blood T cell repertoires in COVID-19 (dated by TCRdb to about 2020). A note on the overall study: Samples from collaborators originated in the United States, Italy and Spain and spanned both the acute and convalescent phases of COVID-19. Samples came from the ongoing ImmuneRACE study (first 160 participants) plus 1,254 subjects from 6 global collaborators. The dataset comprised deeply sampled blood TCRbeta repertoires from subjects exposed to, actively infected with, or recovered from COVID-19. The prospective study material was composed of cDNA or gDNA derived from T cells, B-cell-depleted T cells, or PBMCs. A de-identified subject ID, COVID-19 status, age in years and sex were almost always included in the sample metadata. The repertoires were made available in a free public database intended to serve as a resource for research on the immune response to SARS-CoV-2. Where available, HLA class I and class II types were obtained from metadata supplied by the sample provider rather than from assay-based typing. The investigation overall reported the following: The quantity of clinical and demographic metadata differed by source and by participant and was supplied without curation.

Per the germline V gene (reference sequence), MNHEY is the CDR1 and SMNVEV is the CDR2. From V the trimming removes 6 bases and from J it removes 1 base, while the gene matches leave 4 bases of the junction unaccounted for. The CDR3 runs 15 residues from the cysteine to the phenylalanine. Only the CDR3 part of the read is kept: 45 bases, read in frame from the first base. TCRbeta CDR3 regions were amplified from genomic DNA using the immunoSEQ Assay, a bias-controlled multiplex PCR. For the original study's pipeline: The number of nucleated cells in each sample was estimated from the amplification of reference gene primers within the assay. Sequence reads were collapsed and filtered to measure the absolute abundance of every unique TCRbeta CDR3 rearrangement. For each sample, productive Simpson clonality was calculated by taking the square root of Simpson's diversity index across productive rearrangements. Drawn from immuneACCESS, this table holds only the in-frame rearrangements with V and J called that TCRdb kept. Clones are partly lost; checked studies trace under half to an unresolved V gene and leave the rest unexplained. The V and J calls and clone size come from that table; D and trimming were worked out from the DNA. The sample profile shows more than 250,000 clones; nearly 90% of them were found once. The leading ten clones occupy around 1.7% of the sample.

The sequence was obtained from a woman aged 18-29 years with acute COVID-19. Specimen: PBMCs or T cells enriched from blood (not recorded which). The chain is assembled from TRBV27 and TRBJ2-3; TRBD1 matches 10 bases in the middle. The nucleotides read TGTGCCAGCAGCCCCGGGACAGGGGGCACAGATACGCAGTATTTT. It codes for CASSPGTGGTDTQYF.